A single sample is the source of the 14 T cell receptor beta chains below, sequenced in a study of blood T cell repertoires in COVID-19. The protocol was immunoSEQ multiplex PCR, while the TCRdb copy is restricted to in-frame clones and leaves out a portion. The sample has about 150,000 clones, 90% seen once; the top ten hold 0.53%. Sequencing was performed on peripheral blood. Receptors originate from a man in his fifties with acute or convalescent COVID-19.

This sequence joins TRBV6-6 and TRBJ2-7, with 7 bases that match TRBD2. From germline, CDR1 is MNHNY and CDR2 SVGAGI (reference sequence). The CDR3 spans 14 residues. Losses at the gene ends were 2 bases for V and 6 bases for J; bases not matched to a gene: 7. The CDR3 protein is CASSYRPAGSEQYF. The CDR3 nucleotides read TGTGCCAGCAGTTACAGGCCAGCGGGAAGCGAGCAGTACTTC.

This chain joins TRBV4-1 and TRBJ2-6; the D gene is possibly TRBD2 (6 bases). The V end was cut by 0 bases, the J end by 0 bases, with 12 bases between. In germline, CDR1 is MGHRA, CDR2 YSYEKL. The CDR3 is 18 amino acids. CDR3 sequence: CASSQEDRRDSGANVLTF. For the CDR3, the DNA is TGCGCCAGCAGCCAAGAGGATAGGCGGGACTCTGGGGCCAACGTCCTGACTTTC.

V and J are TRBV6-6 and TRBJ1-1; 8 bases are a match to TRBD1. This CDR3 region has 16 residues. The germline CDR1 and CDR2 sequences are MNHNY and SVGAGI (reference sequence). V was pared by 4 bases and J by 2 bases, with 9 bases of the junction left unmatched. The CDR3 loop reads CASSFIRDRLNTEAFF. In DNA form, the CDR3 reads TGTGCCAGCAGTTTTATCCGGGACAGGCTTAACACTGAAGCTTTCTTT.

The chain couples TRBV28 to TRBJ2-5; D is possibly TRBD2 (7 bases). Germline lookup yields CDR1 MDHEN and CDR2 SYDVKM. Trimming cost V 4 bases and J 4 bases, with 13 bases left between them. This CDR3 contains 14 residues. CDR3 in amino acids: CASSSPGGPETQYF. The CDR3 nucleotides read TGTGCCAGCAGTTCCCCCGGGGGGCCAGAGACCCAGTACTTC.

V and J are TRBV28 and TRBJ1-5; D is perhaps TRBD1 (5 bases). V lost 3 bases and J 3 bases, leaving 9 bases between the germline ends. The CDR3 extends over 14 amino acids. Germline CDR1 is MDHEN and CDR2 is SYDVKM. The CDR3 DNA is TGTGCCAGCAGTTTTGACAGCAACAATCAGCCCCAGCATTTT. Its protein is CASSFDSNNQPQHF. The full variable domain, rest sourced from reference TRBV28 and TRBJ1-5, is DVKVTQSSRYLVKRTGEKVFLECVQDMDHENMFWYRQDPGLGLRLIYFSYDVKMKEKGDIPEGYSVSREKKERFSLILESASTNQTSMYLCASSFDSNNQPQHFGDGTRLSIL.

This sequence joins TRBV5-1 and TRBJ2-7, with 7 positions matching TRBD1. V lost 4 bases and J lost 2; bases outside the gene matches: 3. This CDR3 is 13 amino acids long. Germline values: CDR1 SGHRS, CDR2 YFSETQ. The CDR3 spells CASSRQGTYEQYF. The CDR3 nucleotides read TGCGCCAGCAGCAGACAGGGCACCTACGAGCAGTACTTC.

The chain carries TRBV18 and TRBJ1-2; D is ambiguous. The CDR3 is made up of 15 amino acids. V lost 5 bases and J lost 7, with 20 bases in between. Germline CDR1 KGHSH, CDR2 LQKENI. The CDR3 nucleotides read TGTGCCAGCTCATCGAACCGGCCGCCGTTAGCTGGCTACACCTTC. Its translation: CASSSNRPPLAGYTF.

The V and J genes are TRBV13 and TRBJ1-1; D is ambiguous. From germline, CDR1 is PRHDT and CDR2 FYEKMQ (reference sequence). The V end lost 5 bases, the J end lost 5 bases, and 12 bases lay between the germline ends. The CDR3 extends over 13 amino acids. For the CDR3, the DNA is TGTGCCAGCAGCCTGCTCTCGGGAACTGAAGCTTTCTTT. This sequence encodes CASSLLSGTEAFF.

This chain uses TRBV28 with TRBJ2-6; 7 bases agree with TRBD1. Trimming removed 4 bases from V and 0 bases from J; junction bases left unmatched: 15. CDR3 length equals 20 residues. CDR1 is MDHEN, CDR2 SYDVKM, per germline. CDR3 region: CASSSSLRTGHTSGANVLTF. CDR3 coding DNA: TGTGCCAGCAGTTCTAGCCTTCGGACAGGCCATACCTCTGGGGCCAACGTCCTGACTTTC.

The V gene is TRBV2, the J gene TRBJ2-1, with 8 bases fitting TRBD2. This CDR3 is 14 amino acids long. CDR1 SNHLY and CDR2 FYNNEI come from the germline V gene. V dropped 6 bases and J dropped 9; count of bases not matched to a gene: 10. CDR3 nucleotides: TGTGCCAGCAGCCCCCCGCGGACTAGCAGTGAGCAGTTCTTC. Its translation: CASSPPRTSSEQFF.

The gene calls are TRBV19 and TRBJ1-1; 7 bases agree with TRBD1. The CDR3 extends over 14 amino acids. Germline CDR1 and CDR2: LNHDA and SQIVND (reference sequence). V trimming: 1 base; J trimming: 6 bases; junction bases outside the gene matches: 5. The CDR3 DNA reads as TGTGCCAGTAGTATAGGCGAAGGGGGCTCTGAAGCTTTCTTT. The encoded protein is CASSIGEGGSEAFF.

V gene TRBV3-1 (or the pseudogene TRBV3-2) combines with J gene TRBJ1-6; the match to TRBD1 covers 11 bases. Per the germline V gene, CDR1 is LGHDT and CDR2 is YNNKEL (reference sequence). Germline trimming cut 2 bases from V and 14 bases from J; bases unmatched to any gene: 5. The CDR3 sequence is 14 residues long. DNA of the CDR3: TGTGCCAGCAGCCAAATGTTGGGACAGGGGGCCCTCCACTTT. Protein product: CASSQMLGQGALHF.

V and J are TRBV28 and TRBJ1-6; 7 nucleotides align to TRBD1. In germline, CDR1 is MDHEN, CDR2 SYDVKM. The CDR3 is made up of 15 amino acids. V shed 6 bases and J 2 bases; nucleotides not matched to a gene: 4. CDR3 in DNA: TGTGCCAGCAGGCAAGGACAGGCCTATAATTCACCCCTCCACTTT. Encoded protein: CASRQGQAYNSPLHF.

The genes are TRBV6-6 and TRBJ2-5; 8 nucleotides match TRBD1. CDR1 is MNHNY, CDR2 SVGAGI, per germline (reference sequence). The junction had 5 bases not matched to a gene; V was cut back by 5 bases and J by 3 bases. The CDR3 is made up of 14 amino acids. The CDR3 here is CASSPGQGKETQYF. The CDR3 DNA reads TGTGCCAGCAGTCCCGGACAGGGCAAAGAGACCCAGTACTTC.